This T cell receptor beta chain was captured by sequencing in a study of T-cell reconstitution after alpha-beta-depleted transplantation in children. The TCRbeta library was prepared with unique molecular identifiers. TCRdb itself ran the PCR reads through MiXCR, one entry per CDR3 protein. The sample yields approximately 270,000 distinct CDR3 sequences, about 24% seen once. V lost 6 bases and J lost 0, with 10 bases in between. Germline V gene sequence: CDR1 SQVTM, CDR2 ANQGSEA. The CDR3 is 13 amino acids. In its sample, this clonotype was seen a few times. Its antigen is unknown. The study, taken as a whole, reports: Approximately two months post-transplant, alpha-beta T cells reportedly originated from several hundred expanded graft clones. At the one-year point after transplant, T-cell counts and TCRbeta diversity were found to come mostly from T cells that had been newly produced. The origin of high day-60 TCRbeta diversity in some patients lay in surviving recipient T cells and thymic progenitors.

V gene TRBV29-1 combines with J gene TRBJ2-3; D remains ambiguous. The TCR originated in a female patient between 2 and 15 years old who had a stem cell transplant for congenital amegakaryocytic thrombocytopenia, so the T cells may come from the graft donor. The starting material was PBMCs, mostly from graft donor cells, obtained 360 days after TCRalphabeta/CD19-depleted stem cell transplant. The CDR3 DNA follows: TGCAGCGTGCCCCGAGAAAGCACAGATACGCAGTATTTT. Translated: CSVPRESTDTQYF.